This TCR beta chain was documented in a study of graft-versus-host responses after intestinal transplantation. Whole-study context: Anti-thymocyte globulin served as induction for all recipients, who then took tacrolimus and steroids for about 3 years.

Study-level results: GvH clones turned up in recipient marrow; some had shown up first in ileum or blood.

Germline V gives CDR1 SQVTM, CDR2 ANQGSEA. The CDR3 spans 11 residues. V shed 7 bases and J shed 8 bases, with 14 bases lying between them. For this clone: Its target is not known.

The data were produced by immunoSEQ multiplex PCR, yet TCRdb's version contains in-frame clones alone and is incomplete. The repertoire has about 90,000 clones, around 90% of them found once; the top ten carry approximately 0.48%. The gene calls are TRBV29-1 and TRBJ1-2, with D unresolved. The sequence came from a human donor who received an intestinal transplant. Here the sequenced sample was unstimulated CD8+ T cells sorted from spleen or lymph node cells, taken before intestinal transplant. CDR3: CSALAGFGYTF. CDR3 nucleotides: TGCAGCGCTCTGGCGGGTTTCGGCTACACCTTC.